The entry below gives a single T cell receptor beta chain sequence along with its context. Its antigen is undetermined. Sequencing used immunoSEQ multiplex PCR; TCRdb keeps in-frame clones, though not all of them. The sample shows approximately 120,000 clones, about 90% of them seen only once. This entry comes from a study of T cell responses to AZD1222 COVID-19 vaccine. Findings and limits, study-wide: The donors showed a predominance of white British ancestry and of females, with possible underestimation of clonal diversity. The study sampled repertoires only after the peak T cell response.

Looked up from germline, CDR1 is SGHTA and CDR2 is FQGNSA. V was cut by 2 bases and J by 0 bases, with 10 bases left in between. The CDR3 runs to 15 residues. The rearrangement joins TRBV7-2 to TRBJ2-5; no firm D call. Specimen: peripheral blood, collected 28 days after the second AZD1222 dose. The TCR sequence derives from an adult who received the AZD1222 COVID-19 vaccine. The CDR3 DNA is TGTGCCAGCAGCTTATTTTTAGATAACCAAGAGACCCAGTACTTC. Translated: CASSLFLDNQETQYF.